The entry that follows covers one T cell receptor beta chain sequence. Its target is unknown. Germline CDR1 is SGHVS and CDR2 is FNYEAQ. V shed 4 bases, J shed 8 bases, and the junction held 9 bases outside the gene matches. CDR3 length equals 15 residues. The sample belongs to a study of cytomegalovirus exposure and HLA in healthy donors. Study overall: The 120 or so validation repertoires used the same platform as the 666 first-cohort repertoires, a later analysis reported.

The study, taken as a whole, reports: Three CMV-associated chains were confirmed in vitro to be specific for CMV antigens. The study labeled 164 TCR beta chains cytomegalovirus-associated. Cytomegalovirus status was reportedly diagnosed by the classifier with high specificity and sensitivity.

Using immunoSEQ multiplex PCR, the repertoire was profiled, and TCRdb retains in-frame clones only, with some absent. The sample shows some 240,000 clones, less than 90% of them seen only once. This chain joins TRBV7-6 and TRBJ2-1; the match to TRBD1 covers 9 bases. Material for sequencing was PBMCs. The source is a woman aged 18-29 years in good health and CMV-seronegative. This CDR3 reads CASSSQQGAVDEQFF. Here the CDR3 DNA reads TGTGCCAGCAGCTCTCAACAGGGGGCGGTCGATGAGCAGTTCTTC.